The rows below give T cell receptor beta chains drawn from one sample of a study of siplizumab effects on memory and regulatory T cells. TCRdb's table, derived via immunoSEQ multiplex PCR, lists solely in-frame clones and lacks some. The data contain approximately 56,000 clones, just over 95% of them singletons. The sequencing input was naive CD8+ T cells sorted from blood. The receptors originated from a human donor in good health. CDR3s include the opening cysteine and the closing phenylalanine or tryptophan. D genes are given only for firm matches. The size field is filled for only some rows; it gives once, few, many or a size class.

clone size,V gene,J gene,D gene,CDR3 DNA,CDR3 protein
.,TRBV5-1,TRBJ2-7,.,TGCGCCAGCAGCTTAATCGGACTCTCCTACGAGCAGTACTTC,CASSLIGLSYEQYF
.,TRBV9,TRBJ2-7,TRBD1,TGTGCCAGCAGCGTAGATGGGACAGGCTCCTACGAGCAGTACTTC,CASSVDGTGSYEQYF
.,TRBV19,TRBJ2-1,.,TGTGCCAGTAGCCGACGGGGTACTCCCGCCTGGGATGAGCAGTTCTTC,CASSRRGTPAWDEQFF
.,TRBV5-1,TRBJ2-7,.,TGCGCCAGCAGCCCGGGGCCTGGCTACGAGCAGTACTTC,CASSPGPGYEQYF
.,TRBV7-2,TRBJ2-1,TRBD2,TGTGCCAGCAGCCCACTAGCGGAAGGGTACAATGAGCAGTTCTTC,CASSPLAEGYNEQFF
.,TRBV19,TRBJ1-1,.,TGTGCCAGTAGCCTCAGATCCTTGAACACTGAAGCTTTCTTT,CASSLRSLNTEAFF
.,TRBV28,TRBJ2-3,.,TGTGCCAGCAGTTTACAGGACACAGATACGCAGTATTTT,CASSLQDTDTQYF
.,TRBV6-1,TRBJ1-1,.,TGTGCCAGCAGTGTTGGGGGATACATGAACACTGAAGCTTTCTTT,CASSVGGYMNTEAFF
.,TRBV10-3,TRBJ2-2,TRBD2,TGTGCCATTCGGGGGGAGCGGGAGACCACCGGGGAGCTGTTTTTT,CAIRGERETTGELFF
.,TRBV6-1,TRBJ1-1,.,TGTGCCAGCAGTGAAGCTGCTTTCTTT,CASSEAAFF
.,TRBV4-2,TRBJ2-1,.,TGTGCCAGCAGCCAAGAAAGGGGAAGCTCCTACAATGAGCAGTTCTTC,CASSQERGSSYNEQFF
.,TRBV9,TRBJ1-2,.,TGTGCCAGCAGCGAAAAGGGACACGCCGCAGCTAACTATGGCTACACCTTC,CASSEKGHAAANYGYTF
few,TRBV21-1,TRBJ1-1,.,TGTGCCAGCAGCAAAGTATCGGACAGGAACACTGAAGCTTTCTTT,CASSKVSDRNTEAFF
once,TRBV7-6,TRBJ2-7,.,TGTGCCAGCAGCCCACGTGGGGCCTACGAGCAGTACTTC,CASSPRGAYEQYF
.,TRBV2,TRBJ2-7,.,TGTGCCAGCAGCGACCAGGGGATATACGAGCAGTACTTC,CASSDQGIYEQYF